A single sample is the source of the 26 T cell receptor delta chains below, sequenced in a study of gamma-delta T cells after stem cell transplantation. TCRdb called clones anew from the RT-PCR reads with CATT. Among about 3,000 delta-chain clones listed, 2.5% to 3% were seen once. Material: gamma-delta T cells. These receptor sequences come from a human donor. It is not recorded whose cells these are; they may come from a transplant donor.

This clone was detected a few times. This probably arose from a read error, given a far larger clone one base away. The same CDR3 also results from other DNA sequences found in this sample. V usage is TRDV2 and J usage is TRDJ2, with 11 bases aligning to TRDD3. CDR3 size: 18 residues. CDR1 is GEAIGNYY, CDR2 EKD, per germline. The chain's CDR3 is CACNPLLGDKRGTAQLFF. For the CDR3, the DNA is TGCGCCTGTAACCCATTACTGGGGGATAAGAGGGGGACAGCACAACTCTTCTTT.

Details on this clone: TCRdb shows a much larger clone's protein in place of this DNA's translation, and the two differ at residue 15, likely through a read error; the protein shown is translated from the DNA. This chain connects TRDV2 to TRDJ1, with 8 bases matching TRDD3. This CDR3 has 16 residues. Germline loops: CDR1 GEAIGNYY, CDR2 EKD. CDR3 nucleotide sequence: TGTGCCTGTGACACCCTGGGGGACTATAACACCGATAAACTCACCTTT. It encodes CACDTLGDYNTDKLTF.

With regard to this clone: It differs at one base from a far larger clone, so likely a read error. The chain carries TRDV2 and TRDJ1; no clear D. Germline CDR1 GEAIGNYY, CDR2 EKD. The CDR3 sequence is 17 residues long. Trimming left V 3 bases short and J 0 bases short, with 19 bases between. CDR3 sequence (DNA): TGTGCCTGTGACGCAGTAGGGGCTGATAAGAACACCGATAAACTCATCTTT. It specifies CACDAVGADKNTDKLIF.

Comment on this clone: For this DNA, TCRdb reports the protein of a much larger clone, which diverges at residue 3, most likely from a read error; the protein presented here is translated directly from the DNA. The same CDR3 is also encoded by other DNA sequences in this sample. This rearrangement joins TRDV2 to TRDJ1; D is unresolved. Germline V CDR1 and CDR2: GEAIGNYY, EKD. This CDR3 is 19 amino acids long. In DNA, the CDR3 is TGTGCCCGTGACGCGATTAGGATCGAGAGTGTAGGATACACCGATAAACTCATCTTT. Protein: CARDAIRIESVGYTDKLIF.

This clone was observed many times. The identical CDR3 is also encoded by other nucleotide sequences in the sample. The V gene is TRDV2, the J gene TRDJ1, with D perhaps matching TRDD3 (6 bases). This CDR3 spans 15 amino acids. V shed 4 bases and J shed 3 bases, with 17 bases lying between them. CDR1 is GEAIGNYY and CDR2 is EKD in the germline V gene. This CDR3 is CACEGLGAISDKLIF. CDR3 in DNA: TGTGCCTGTGAAGGATTGGGGGCTATCTCCGATAAACTCATCTTT.

This clone was seen a handful of times. This likely traces to a read error, being one base from a far larger clone. The chain employs TRDV2 and TRDJ3; TRDD3 matches at 13 bases. Germline values: CDR1 GEAIGNYY, CDR2 EKD. The CDR3 loop spans 23 amino acids. The CDR3 nucleotides are TGTGCCTGTGACACCGTGGAGACTGGGGGATACGGCGACTTCTCCTGGGACACCCGACAGACGTTTTTC. It yields the protein CACDTVETGGYGDFSWDTRQTFF.

The table lists this clone with a few counts. The gene calls are TRDV2 and TRDJ1, with 8 bases lining up with TRDD3. Trimming took 0 bases from V and 2 from J; bases not matched to a gene: 4. Germline V gives CDR1 GEAIGNYY, CDR2 EKD. CDR3 length: 15 amino acids. CDR3 bases: TGTGCCTGTGACACCGTCGTGGGGGATACCGATAAACTCATCTTT. Amino acid sequence: CACDTVVGDTDKLIF.

The table lists this clone with a few counts. The chain carries TRDV2 and TRDJ1, with 10 bases aligning to TRDD3. Trimming at V came to 0 bases and at J to 1 base, leaving 13 bases not matched to a gene. Per germline, CDR1 GEAIGNYY and CDR2 EKD. The CDR3 totals 19 residues. CDR3 region: CACDTVVGDTQQPTDKLIF. The CDR3, as DNA: TGTGCCTGTGACACCGTAGTGGGGGATACCCAACAACCCACCGATAAACTCATCTTT.

This clone was seen only a few times. The TCRdb record carries a much larger clone's protein, which differs from this DNA's translation at residue 5; a read error is the likely cause, and the protein listed here is the DNA translation. CDR3 in DNA: TGTGCCTGTGACGCCCTAAATACTCATGGGTCTTTCAGTTCGGCAGCACAACTCTTCTTT. Protein product: CACDALNTHGSFSSAAQLFF. The chain links TRDV2 to TRDJ2; perhaps TRDD1 as D (5 bases). V was trimmed by 3 bases and J by 6 bases, leaving 31 bases between them. Looked up from germline, CDR1 is GEAIGNYY and CDR2 is EKD. The CDR3 runs 20 residues.

The table lists this clone with many counts. This likely came from a read error, as a far larger clone is one base away. The gene calls are TRDV2 and TRDJ1; the D is unclear. This CDR3 has 14 amino acids. Germline V gives CDR1 GEAIGNYY, CDR2 EKD. The V and J ends lost 2 bases and 2 bases respectively, with 11 bases between them. CDR3 coding DNA: TGTGCCTGTGACATGGTCGCCCGTACCGATAAACTCATCTTT. Its protein product is CACDMVARTDKLIF.

This clone is medium-sized. The chain links TRDV2 to TRDJ1, with 7 bases lining up with TRDD3. Germline loops: CDR1 GEAIGNYY, CDR2 EKD. With 5 bases clipped from V and 0 bases from J, the junction kept 11 bases outside the gene matches. CDR3 length: 16 residues. The CDR3 nucleotides are TGTGCCTGTGTTCCTCTGGGGGGCCCGTACACCGATAAACTCATCTTT. It encodes CACVPLGGPYTDKLIF.

A note on this clone: TCRdb's protein, taken from a much larger clone, differs from this DNA's translation at residue 14, likely owing to a read error; the protein displayed comes from the DNA. V usage is TRDV2 and J usage is TRDJ1; 12 nucleotides match TRDD3. V shed 2 bases, J shed 1 base, and the junction held 16 bases outside the gene matches. Germline CDR1 and CDR2: GEAIGNYY and EKD. The CDR3 length is 20 residues. DNA for the CDR3: TGTGCCTGTGACAAGGTTGCTGGGGGATACGCGGTGGGTGCCACCGATAAACTCATCTTT. It specifies CACDKVAGGYAVGATDKLIF.

In its sample, this clone was seen a few times. The TCRdb protein, from a much larger clone, departs from this DNA's translation at residue 3, likely by read error; the protein shown derives from the DNA. The chain couples TRDV2 to TRDJ3; tentatively, D is TRDD3 (5 bases). CDR3 length: 19 residues. CDR1 is GEAIGNYY, CDR2 EKD, per germline. CDR3 region: CARDTVGGSSSWDTRQMFF. The CDR3 DNA reads as TGTGCCCGTGACACCGTCGGGGGGTCCAGCTCCTGGGACACCCGACAGATGTTTTTC.

This clone has only a few counts. A far more abundant clone sits one base away, making this likely a read error. This specimen includes other DNA sequences encoding the same CDR3. The rearrangement joins TRDV2 to TRDJ3; 12 bases map to TRDD3. CDR1 is GEAIGNYY and CDR2 is EKD in the germline V gene. There are 18 residues in the CDR3. CDR3 nucleotide sequence: TGTGCCTGTGACAGTACTGGGGGATACTCCTGGGACACCCGGCAGATGTTTTTC. Translation gives CACDSTGGYSWDTRQMFF.

This clone has more than one count but fewer than ten. This likely stems from a read error, as it lies one base from a far larger clone. Within the sample, other DNA sequences also encode this same CDR3. The chain couples TRDV2 to TRDJ3; 10 bases agree with TRDD3. There are 19 residues in the CDR3. Per germline, CDR1 GEAIGNYY and CDR2 EKD. CDR3 sequence (DNA): TGTGCCTGTGACACCGGGGGATACGTCAGCTCCTGGGACACCCGACAGATGTTCTTC. Translated: CACDTGGYVSSWDTRQMFF.

In its sample, this clone was seen a few times. A far larger clone differs by one base, so this is likely a read error. Additional DNA sequences in this sample encode the identical CDR3. This chain joins TRDV2 and TRDJ2, with 8 positions matching TRDD3. Losses at the gene ends were 3 bases for V and 5 bases for J; bases not matched to a gene: 19. The CDR3 covers 19 residues. CDR1 and CDR2 from the germline V gene are GEAIGNYY and EKD. The CDR3 reads CACDPSPYWGSDPTAQLFF. CDR3 DNA sequence: TGTGCCTGTGACCCGTCCCCGTACTGGGGGTCCGACCCAACAGCACAACTCTTCTTT.

Relative to its sample, this clone is medium-sized. A much larger clone lies a single base off, so this may be a read error. The gene calls are TRDV2 and TRDJ3; 11 bases line up with TRDD3. Germline CDR1 reads GEAIGNYY; CDR2 reads EKD. There are 18 residues in the CDR3. V lost 1 base, J lost 0 bases, and 1 base stayed unmatched. In DNA form, the CDR3 reads TGTGCCTGTGACACTACTGGGGGATACTCCTGGGACACCCGACAGATGTTTTTC. Translated, it gives CACDTTGGYSWDTRQMFF.

By sample share, this clone is large. Other DNA sequences in this specimen translate into the identical CDR3. The rearrangement links TRDV2 to TRDJ1; no definite D call. Germline V CDR1 and CDR2: GEAIGNYY, EKD. The CDR3 contains 17 residues. Deletions cut 1 base from V and 0 bases from J, with 17 bases between. CDR3 DNA: TGTGCCTGTGACACAGTAGGGGCTGATAAGAACACCGATAAACTCATCTTT. This sequence encodes CACDTVGADKNTDKLIF.

This clone was observed a few times. With a far larger clone one base away, a read error is the likely cause. Other DNA sequences in the sample encode the same CDR3. This chain uses TRDV2 with TRDJ1, with D maybe TRDD3 (6 bases). Trimming removed 0 bases at V and 4 bases at J, with 17 bases between. The CDR3 length is 16 residues. CDR1 GEAIGNYY and CDR2 EKD come from the germline V gene. This CDR3 is CACDTLTGSHSDKLIF. In DNA form, the CDR3 reads TGTGCCTGTGACACCTTGACTGGGTCCCACAGCGATAAACTCATCTTT.

Relative to its sample, this clone is large (0.1 to 1%). Different DNA sequences within this sample yield the same CDR3. This chain links TRDV2 with TRDJ1; 12 bases align to TRDD3. This CDR3 comprises 16 residues. Germline V gives CDR1 GEAIGNYY, CDR2 EKD. V was clipped by 3 bases and J by 3 bases; unmatched bases: 7. The CDR3 spells CACDELTGGYSDKLIF. CDR3 coding DNA: TGTGCCTGTGACGAACTTACTGGGGGATACTCCGATAAACTCATCTTT.

This clone was counted between two and nine times. A far larger clone is a single base away, which makes a read error likely. Other DNA sequences of this sample code for an identical CDR3. The chain carries TRDV2 and TRDJ1; 7 bases map to TRDD3. The CDR3 runs 15 residues. The germline CDR1 and CDR2 sequences are GEAIGNYY and EKD. The CDR3 region is CACDTLGGSTDKLIF. DNA for the CDR3: TGTGCCTGCGACACCCTCGGGGGATCGACCGATAAACTCATCTTT.

Comments on this clone: With only one base between it and a far larger clone, this is likely a read error. The rearrangement uses TRDV2 and TRDJ1; maybe TRDD3 (6 bases). The V end was cut by 0 bases, the J end by 0 bases, with 16 bases between. Germline V gene lookup returns CDR1 GEAIGNYY and CDR2 EKD. The length of the CDR3 is 17 residues. CDR3 residues: CACDTLGLDSNTDKLIF. DNA of the CDR3: TGTGCCTGTGACACCCTGGGGCTGGATTCTAACACCGATAAACTCATCTTT.

This clone has more than one count but fewer than ten. TCRdb's protein for this DNA is that of a much larger clone and differs from the translation at residue 9, likely a read error; the protein shown is the DNA translation. The chain joins TRDV2 to TRDJ1; no clear D gene. The CDR3 is 20 amino acids. V was shortened by 0 bases and J by 0 bases, with 25 bases between the two germline ends. The germline gives CDR1 GEAIGNYY, CDR2 EKD. Here the CDR3 DNA reads TGTGCCTGTGACACCGTCGGACAAAGTCCAGATATCAAGTACACCGATAAACTCATCTTT. Amino acids: CACDTVGQSPDIKYTDKLIF.

Regarding this clone: The protein TCRdb lists belongs to a much larger clone and differs from this DNA's translation at residue 5, which points to a read error; the protein shown is made from the DNA. J is TRDJ1 and V is TRDV2; D is perhaps TRDD3 (5 bases). The CDR3 loop spans 16 amino acids. The germline CDR1 and CDR2 sequences are GEAIGNYY and EKD. V was clipped by 3 bases and J by 4 bases, with 20 bases between them. The CDR3 loop reads CACDSLTGSHSDKLIF. CDR3 DNA sequence: TGTGCCTGTGACTCCTTGACTGGATCCCACAGCGATAAACTCATCTTT.

In the case of this clone: Other DNA sequences in the sample encode the same CDR3. J is TRDJ1 and V is TRDV2; 9 nucleotides line up with TRDD3. The V and J ends lost 4 bases and 8 bases, in that order; junction bases with no gene match: 7. This CDR3 region has 13 residues. CDR1 and CDR2 from the germline V gene are GEAIGNYY and EKD. This CDR3 reads CACDVLGDRKLIF. The CDR3 DNA reads TGTGCCTGTGATGTACTGGGGGACCGAAAACTCATCTTT.

The sample holds a few counts of this clone. A far larger clone is one nucleotide away, so this likely arose from a read error. The rearrangement links TRDV2 to TRDJ1, with D perhaps TRDD3 (6 bases). Trimming cost V 0 bases and J 0 bases, with 16 bases left between them. The germline V gene has CDR1 GEAIGNYY and CDR2 EKD. The CDR3 is made up of 17 amino acids. The CDR3 loop is CACDTVGDRPHTDKLIF. As DNA, the CDR3 is TGTGCCTGTGACACCGTCGGGGATCGACCGCACACCGATAAACTCATCTTT.